One and the same sample provided the 2 T cell receptor beta chains below, sequenced in a study of identical twins. TCRdb ran MiXCR on the 5' RACE reads and lists one entry per CDR3 protein. The table records 690,000 or so distinct CDR3 sequences, more than 6.5% of them present only once. The sample was also linked to a second study, of yellow fever vaccine responses in identical twins.

The source material was PBMCs. Source of these receptors: a woman between 18 and 29 years old in good health.

This clonotype appeared a few times. The chain combines TRBV10-3 with TRBJ1-2, with D unresolved. Per the germline V gene, CDR1 is ENHRY and CDR2 is SYGVKD. This CDR3 is 15 amino acids long. V lost 0 bases and J lost 3, with 11 bases in between. This CDR3 is CAISESQAGHYGYTF. CDR3 nucleotide sequence: TGTGCCATCAGTGAGTCCCAGGCTGGGCACTATGGCTACACCTTC.

This clonotype was observed a handful of times. The CDR3 sequence: CSVEDGGLSSYEQYF. The CDR3, as DNA: TGCAGCGTTGAAGATGGAGGTTTGAGCTCCTACGAGCAGTACTTC. The V gene is TRBV29-1, the J gene TRBJ2-7; D perhaps matches TRBD2 (5 bases). This CDR3 comprises 15 residues. CDR1 and CDR2 (germline): SQVTM, ANQGSEA. Trimming took off 0 bases at V and 0 bases at J, with 12 bases between the two ends.